Presented here are 15 T cell receptor beta chains from one specimen sequenced in a study of shared clonotypes between healthy human individuals. Some clones are missing from TCRdb's copy, which holds only in-frame ones; the method was immunoSEQ multiplex PCR. This table has millions of clones, over 85% appearing once. The sample taken for sequencing was naive CD4+ T cells sorted from blood. Specified subset: CD45RA+ positively selected. The receptors shown here come from a man younger than 30 in good health.

The chain has TRBV6-1 and TRBJ1-4; 8 nucleotides agree with TRBD1. This CDR3 comprises 12 residues. V dropped 5 bases and J dropped 8; count of bases not matched to a gene: 1. Germline V lookup: CDR1 MNHNS, CDR2 SASEGT. The CDR3 sequence is CASSRDREKLFF. The CDR3 DNA is TGTGCCAGCAGTCGGGACAGGGAAAAACTGTTTTTT.

The chain combines TRBV6-5 with TRBJ2-3, with D unclear. This CDR3 is 15 amino acids long. CDR1 and CDR2 (germline): MNHEY, SVGAGI. V was shortened by 2 bases and J by 2 bases, with 11 bases between the two germline ends. CDR3 DNA sequence: TGTGCCAGCAGTTACGACCCCGCTTACACAGATACGCAGTATTTT. Translation gives CASSYDPAYTDTQYF.

The chain combines TRBV27 with TRBJ1-6; 9 nucleotides agree with TRBD1. Germline lookup yields CDR1 MNHEY and CDR2 SMNVEV (reference sequence). The CDR3 length is 14 residues. V was pared by 5 bases and J by 10 bases, with 6 bases of the junction left unmatched. The CDR3 DNA reads TGTGCCAGCAGTCTACAGGGGGCGGACTCACCCCTCCACTTT. Protein: CASSLQGADSPLHF.

This chain links TRBV19 with TRBJ1-6, with unresolved D. The length of the CDR3 is 15 residues. The V and J ends lost 8 bases and 3 bases respectively, with 14 bases between them. Germline lookup yields CDR1 LNHDA and CDR2 SQIVND (reference sequence). CDR3 coding DNA: TGTGCCAGTCTGATCAAGAATGGCTATAATTCACCCCTCCACTTT. Protein sequence: CASLIKNGYNSPLHF.

The chain recombines TRBV6-6 with TRBJ2-7; the D is unclear. The CDR3 length is 12 residues. The V and J ends lost 0 bases and 4 bases respectively, with 4 bases between them. From germline, CDR1 is MNHNY and CDR2 SVGAGI (reference sequence). The CDR3 sequence: CASSYSLYEQYF. The CDR3 nucleotides are TGTGCCAGCAGTTACTCTCTTTACGAGCAGTACTTC.

This sequence joins TRBV6-5 and TRBJ2-7; D tentatively reads TRBD1 or TRBD2 (5 bases each). The V end was cut by 6 bases, the J end by 3 bases, with 15 bases between. CDR1 and CDR2 from the germline V gene are MNHEY and SVGAGI. The CDR3 consists of 14 residues. The CDR3, as DNA: TGTGCCAGCAGCCCCCGGGACGGGATCTACGAGCAGTACTTC. It specifies CASSPRDGIYEQYF.

With respect to this clone: A much larger clone lies a single base off, so this may be a read error. Distinct nucleotide sequences in the sample also encode this CDR3. The V gene is TRBV7-9, the J gene TRBJ2-1, with TRBD2 matching 8 bases. CDR1 and CDR2 from the germline V gene are SEHNR and FQNEAQ (reference sequence). Trimming at V came to 5 bases and at J to 6 bases, leaving 9 bases not matched to a gene. CDR3 length equals 15 residues. The CDR3 is CASSRSGSSGNEQFF. The CDR3 bases are TGTGCCAGCAGCCGCAGCGGGAGCAGTGGCAATGAGCAGTTCTTC. Full variable domain (outside the CDR3, taken from reference TRBV7-9 and TRBJ2-1): DTGVSQNPRHKITKRGQNVTFRCDPISEHNRLYWYRQTLGQGPEFLTYFQNEAQLEKSRLLSDRFSAERPKGSFSTLEIQRTEQGDSAMYLCASSRSGSSGNEQFFGPGTRLTVL.

This rearrangement joins TRBV10-3 to TRBJ2-3; TRBD2 aligns across 8 bases. This CDR3 comprises 15 residues. Germline V gene data show CDR1 as ENHRY and CDR2 as SYGVKD. V shed 5 bases and J 5 bases; nucleotides not matched to a gene: 9. CDR3 amino acids: CAISPGTSKQDTQYF. CDR3 DNA sequence: TGTGCCATCAGTCCCGGGACTAGTAAGCAAGATACGCAGTATTTT.

This chain joins TRBV4-3 and TRBJ2-3; D is unclear. Per germline, CDR1 LGHNA and CDR2 YSLEER. Deletions cut 2 bases from V and 0 bases from J, with 12 bases between. The CDR3 sequence is 16 residues long. The CDR3 sequence: CASSQNSAVSTDTQYF. CDR3 bases: TGCGCCAGCAGCCAAAACAGCGCCGTAAGCACAGATACGCAGTATTTT.

This clone has only one observation. The rearrangement links TRBV19 to TRBJ1-6; 9 bases agree with TRBD1. Unmatched junction bases numbered 6, after V lost 4 bases and J lost 8 bases. The CDR3 loop spans 15 amino acids. Germline CDR1 and CDR2: LNHDA and SQIVND (reference sequence). DNA of the CDR3: TGTGCCAGTAGTAGCGGGGGACAGGGCGATTCACCCCTCCACTTT. Protein product: CASSSGGQGDSPLHF.

The genes are TRBV6-5 and TRBJ2-1; TRBD2 agrees at 11 bases. Germline assignment: CDR1 MNHEY and CDR2 SVGAGI. The junction had 6 bases not matched to a gene; V was cut back by 5 bases and J by 9 bases. The CDR3 is 14 residues long. The CDR3 is CASSVGTSGIEQFF. CDR3 in DNA: TGTGCCAGCAGTGTCGGGACTAGCGGCATTGAGCAGTTCTTC.

The rearrangement uses TRBV5-1 and TRBJ1-2; 8 bases are shared with TRBD1. Per the germline V gene, CDR1 is SGHRS and CDR2 is YFSETQ. CDR3 length: 12 residues. With 6 bases clipped from V and 5 bases from J, the junction kept 3 bases outside the gene matches. The CDR3 coding sequence is TGCGCCAGCACGCAGGGGGCGTATGGCTACACCTTC. This codes for CASTQGAYGYTF.

The V gene is TRBV11-2, the J gene TRBJ1-6; maybe TRBD1 (6 bases). V dropped 5 bases and J dropped 10 bases, with 15 bases sitting between them. There are 14 residues in the CDR3. The germline V gene has CDR1 SGHAT and CDR2 FQNNGV. DNA for the CDR3: TGTGCCAGCAGCCCCGGGGGGGGCAACTCACCCCTCCACTTT. It translates to CASSPGGGNSPLHF.

The chain joins TRBV14 to TRBJ1-3; a weak D match, TRBD1 (6 bases). CDR3 length equals 16 residues. The germline V and J ends were trimmed by 4 bases and 4 bases, with 17 bases remaining between them. Germline V gene lookup returns CDR1 SGHDN and CDR2 FVKESK. The DNA of the CDR3 is TGTGCCAGCAGCCTATCGGGACACCCGGTGGGAAACACCATATATTTT. This translates into CASSLSGHPVGNTIYF.

The rearrangement links TRBV14 to TRBJ2-3; the D is unclear. Germline values: CDR1 SGHDN, CDR2 FVKESK. The CDR3 length is 13 residues. V lost 0 bases and J lost 6, with 7 bases in between. The CDR3 DNA follows: TGTGCCAGCAGCCAAGATCTTGCGGATACGCAGTATTTT. Its translation is CASSQDLADTQYF.